This T cell receptor (beta chain) was obtained from a study of cytomegalovirus exposure and HLA in healthy donors. Primers included in the PCR were 60 Vbeta and 13 Jbeta primers. The assay was immunoSEQ multiplex PCR, and TCRdb's table has in-frame clones only and misses some. The profile covers about 77,000 clones, with about four fifths appearing a single time and approximately 3.7% taken by the ten largest. The study, taken as a whole, reports: For presence/absence analyses, sequencing depth was assumed to be roughly uniform across donors.

Comments on this clone: Its antigen is currently unknown. At one end the junction does not follow the germline gene, possibly because of a read error. Other DNA sequences in the same sample also yield this CDR3.

Sequencing input: PBMCs. The clonotype originates from a man aged 40-49 years in good health and CMV-seronegative.

CDR3 protein: CATSRRQAAEEAFF. CDR3 nucleotide sequence: TGTGCCACCAGCAGACGCCAGGCCGCCGAAGAAGCTTTCTTC. The chain employs TRBV15 and TRBJ1-1, with no clear D. From germline, CDR1 is LNHNV and CDR2 YYDKDF (reference sequence). CDR3 length: 14 residues.